One and the same sample provided the 28 T cell receptor beta chains below, sequenced in a study of cytotoxic CD8 clonotypes in ibrutinib-treated CLL. Sequenced by immunoSEQ multiplex PCR; TCRdb stores in-frame clones only, minus some. In the table there are about 140,000 clones, more than 70% of which are singletons. The specimen was PBMCs, collected after 36 months of ibrutinib treatment. These receptor sequences come from a human donor with chronic lymphocytic leukemia.

The chain carries TRBV25-1 and TRBJ2-4, with unresolved D. From germline, CDR1 is MGHDK and CDR2 SYGVNS. V was trimmed by 3 bases and J by 3 bases, leaving 3 bases between them. CDR3 length equals 12 residues. This CDR3 reads CASSDVKNIQYF. In DNA form, the CDR3 reads TGTGCCAGCAGTGATGTCAAAAACATTCAGTACTTC.

This chain uses TRBV4-2 with TRBJ2-4; perhaps TRBD2 as D (6 bases). V was shortened by 0 bases and J by 8 bases, with 17 bases between the two germline ends. Germline values: CDR1 LGHNA, CDR2 YNFKEQ. The CDR3 contains 16 residues. CDR3 sequence reads: CASSQDRLDLYDIQYF. CDR3 nucleotide sequence: TGTGCCAGCAGCCAAGATAGACTAGATTTATATGACATTCAGTACTTC.

The chain combines TRBV14 with TRBJ2-5; D is possibly TRBD2 (6 bases). Germline V CDR1 and CDR2: SGHDN, FVKESK. V lost 5 bases and J lost 4, with 8 bases in between. CDR3 length equals 12 residues. The CDR3 DNA follows: TGTGCCAGCAGCTACGGGGGAGAGACCCAGTACTTC. The encoded protein is CASSYGGETQYF.

CDR3 in DNA: TGCGCCAGCAGCTTGGGGTTGCAGGTAGACACCGGGGAGCTGTTTTTT. Residues: CASSLGLQVDTGELFF. The genes are TRBV5-1 and TRBJ2-2, with D unresolved. This CDR3 is built from 16 residues. Germline-derived CDR1 and CDR2 are SGHRS and YFSETQ. V lost 0 bases and J 3 bases, leaving 12 bases between the germline ends.

J is TRBJ2-3 and V is TRBV18; TRBD1 agrees at 8 bases. The CDR3 loop spans 15 amino acids. Germline V gene sequence: CDR1 KGHSH, CDR2 LQKENI. After removal of 6 bases from V and 0 bases from J, the junction contained 5 bases not matched to a gene. CDR3 protein: CASSVQGASTDTQYF. In DNA form, the CDR3 reads TGTGCCAGCTCGGTCCAGGGGGCTAGCACAGATACGCAGTATTTT.

This clone was seen more than once but under ten times. The chain carries TRBV5-1 and TRBJ1-1, with 8 bases that match TRBD1. The CDR3 loop spans 15 amino acids. CDR1 is SGHRS, CDR2 YFSETQ, per germline. With V trimmed by 0 bases and J by 5 bases, 6 bases remained unmatched. CDR3 nucleotides: TGCGCCAGCAGCTTGGCCCAGGGGGCGCGAACTGAAGCTTTCTTT. As protein: CASSLAQGARTEAFF.

In this sample, this clone turned up a few times. This rearrangement joins TRBV5-1 to TRBJ1-1; 8 bases match TRBD1. The germline V gene encodes CDR1 SGHRS and CDR2 YFSETQ. With V trimmed by 4 bases and J by 0 bases, 8 bases remained unmatched. CDR3 length: 16 residues. The CDR3 here is CASSGGTGPVNTEAFF. In nucleotides, the CDR3 is TGCGCCAGCAGCGGAGGGACAGGCCCTGTGAACACTGAAGCTTTCTTT.

This clone was counted between two and nine times. V is TRBV18 and J is TRBJ1-1; D may be TRBD1 (6 bases). V was trimmed by 1 base and J by 0 bases, leaving 9 bases between them. CDR1 and CDR2 (germline): KGHSH, LQKENI. CDR3 length: 15 residues. The CDR3 reads CASSPRQALNTEAFF. The CDR3 DNA reads TGTGCCAGCTCACCACGACAGGCCCTGAACACTGAAGCTTTCTTT.

The CDR3 sequence is CASSLGQSNTEAFF. In DNA form, the CDR3 reads TGTGCCAGCAGTCTGGGACAATCGAACACTGAAGCTTTCTTT. The chain couples TRBV11-2 to TRBJ1-1; D perhaps matches TRBD1 (6 bases). The V gene lost 6 bases and the J gene lost 1 base, with 12 bases spanning the gap. This CDR3 contains 14 residues. The germline V gene encodes CDR1 SGHAT and CDR2 FQNNGV.

The chain is built from TRBV5-5 and TRBJ2-7; D may be TRBD1 (5 bases). Germline lookup yields CDR1 SGHKS and CDR2 YYEKEE (reference sequence). V lost 3 bases, J lost 1 base, and 8 bases lay in between. CDR3 size: 13 residues. DNA of the CDR3: TGTGCCAGCAGCTCACAGGTTTCCTACGAGCAGTACTTC. This codes for CASSSQVSYEQYF.

In its sample, this clone was seen many times. This chain links TRBV7-6 with TRBJ1-3; TRBD1 matches at 8 bases. V was pared by 4 bases and J by 2 bases, with 10 bases of the junction left unmatched. Germline values: CDR1 SGHVS, CDR2 FNYEAQ. The CDR3 consists of 17 residues. CDR3 nucleotide sequence: TGTGCCAGCAGCTCCGTCCGGGACAGGTTTGCTGGAAACACCATATATTTT. Protein: CASSSVRDRFAGNTIYF. The full variable domain, completed using reference TRBV7-6 and TRBJ1-3, is GAGVSQSPRYKVTKRGQDVALRCDPISGHVSLYWYRQALGQGPEFLTYFNYEAQQDKSGLPNDRFSAERPEGSISTLTIQRTEQRDSAMYRCASSSVRDRFAGNTIYFGEGSWLTVV.

This clone has ten or more counts. This chain joins TRBV6-5 and TRBJ1-2; D perhaps matches TRBD1 (6 bases). This CDR3 is built from 14 residues. V was pared by 6 bases and J by 4 bases, with 15 bases between. Per germline, CDR1 MNHEY and CDR2 SVGAGI. The CDR3 reads CASSLDGGGYGYTF. In nucleotides, the CDR3 is TGTGCCAGCAGCCTCGATGGAGGGGGCTATGGCTACACCTTC.

The J gene is TRBJ2-5, the V gene TRBV7-9, with a possible D match to TRBD2 (6 bases). TRBJ2-7 matches the DNA end more closely, so the J call is doubtful. In germline, CDR1 is SEHNR, CDR2 FQNEAQ (reference sequence). CDR3 length: 17 amino acids. CDR3 sequence: CASSFLMVAGLGYEQYF. DNA of the CDR3: TGTGCCAGCAGCTTCCTTATGGTGGCGGGACTCGGCTACGAGCAGTACTTC.

The chain joins TRBV5-4 to TRBJ1-1; D is perhaps TRBD1 (6 bases). The CDR3 length is 17 residues. Germline CDR1 reads SGHNT; CDR2 reads YYREEE (reference sequence). Trimming stripped 3 bases from V and 3 bases from J, with 21 bases between. The CDR3, as DNA: TGTGCCAGCAGCTCCCCCTGGGGGGGCTTGGGGGACACTGAAGCTTTCTTT. Encoded protein: CASSSPWGGLGDTEAFF.

J is TRBJ2-5 and V is TRBV14, with 12 bases lining up with TRBD2. Germline lookup yields CDR1 SGHDN and CDR2 FVKESK. J gave up 5 bases and V 4 bases, and 8 bases lay outside the gene matches. This CDR3 has 16 residues. Here the CDR3 DNA reads TGTGCCAGCAGCCGCTTGGGGACTAGCGGGTCGGAGACCCAGTACTTC. Translating gives CASSRLGTSGSETQYF.

The chain uses TRBV15 and TRBJ1-4; D might be TRBD1 (5 bases). Germline V gene sequence: CDR1 LNHNV, CDR2 YYDKDF (reference sequence). V was trimmed by 3 bases and J by 6 bases, leaving 14 bases between them. This CDR3 contains 15 residues. The CDR3 sequence: CATSRTRGGDEKLFF. CDR3 bases: TGTGCCACCAGCAGGACCCGAGGAGGGGATGAAAAACTGTTTTTT.

The chain is built from TRBV7-2 and TRBJ2-7, with D uncertain. Germline V gene sequence: CDR1 SGHTA, CDR2 FQGNSA. The CDR3 is made up of 15 amino acids. The germline V and J ends were trimmed by 2 bases and 3 bases, with 14 bases remaining between them. The CDR3 loop reads CASSLIRLNLYEQYF. Written as DNA, the CDR3 is TGTGCCAGCAGCTTAATACGCCTAAATCTCTACGAGCAGTACTTC. Filled out from reference TRBV7-2 and TRBJ2-7, the complete variable domain reads GAGVSQSPSNKVTEKGKDVELRCDPISGHTALYWYRQSLGQGLEFLIYFQGNSAPDKSGLPSDRFSAERTGGSVSTLTIQRTQQEDSAVYLCASSLIRLNLYEQYFGPGTRLTVT.

This clone was found once. This chain links TRBV2 with TRBJ2-2; the D is unclear. V was clipped by 3 bases and J by 5 bases, with 13 bases between them. From germline, CDR1 is SNHLY and CDR2 FYNNEI. This CDR3 has 15 amino acids. This CDR3 reads CASSDRQPWTGELFF. CDR3 nucleotide sequence: TGTGCCAGCAGTGATCGGCAGCCGTGGACCGGGGAGCTGTTTTTT.

The chain has TRBV27 and TRBJ1-1; unclear D gene. CDR3 size: 12 residues. Germline V gene lookup returns CDR1 MNHEY and CDR2 SMNVEV (reference sequence). Trimming cost V 7 bases and J 7 bases, with 13 bases left between them. In DNA, the CDR3 is TGTGCCAGCACGCAAATGTCGGGTGAAGCTTTCTTT. Encoded protein: CASTQMSGEAFF.

This clone was recorded a few times. This chain links TRBV10-3 with TRBJ2-1; a possible D gene is TRBD1 (5 bases). V dropped 7 bases and J dropped 9 bases, with 13 bases sitting between them. This CDR3 comprises 12 residues. CDR1 ENHRY and CDR2 SYGVKD come from the germline V gene. For the CDR3, the DNA is TGTGCCATCACCCGCGGTGGGGCTGAGCAGTTCTTC. As protein: CAITRGGAEQFF.

The rearrangement joins TRBV6-6 to TRBJ2-3; TRBD2 aligns across 9 bases. V dropped 6 bases and J dropped 4; count of bases not matched to a gene: 5. The germline V gene encodes CDR1 MNHNY and CDR2 SVGAGI (reference sequence). The CDR3 has 14 amino acids. The CDR3: CASRHSGGSDTQYF. The DNA for the CDR3 is TGTGCCAGCAGACATAGCGGGGGCTCAGATACGCAGTATTTT.

V usage is TRBV19 and J usage is TRBJ1-5; D gene unclear. Germline loops: CDR1 LNHDA, CDR2 SQIVND (reference sequence). This CDR3 is built from 16 residues. Trimming removed 3 bases from V and 0 bases from J, with 12 bases in between. This CDR3 is CASSILALGSNQPQHF. The CDR3 coding sequence is TGTGCCAGTAGTATTCTCGCTTTAGGTAGCAATCAGCCCCAGCATTTT.

This clone was counted many times. The chain carries TRBV6-6 and TRBJ1-2; D not resolved. V shed 4 bases and J shed 4 bases, with 7 bases lying between them. Germline V gene lookup returns CDR1 MNHNY and CDR2 SVGAGI (reference sequence). The CDR3 runs 12 residues. The CDR3 region is CASSSIVYGYTF. The CDR3 nucleotides are TGTGCCAGCAGTTCAATTGTCTATGGCTACACCTTC.

The chain has TRBV19 and TRBJ2-7; D remains unclear. CDR1 is LNHDA and CDR2 is SQIVND in the germline V gene (reference sequence). This CDR3 contains 12 residues. Trimming pared 5 bases from V and 8 bases from J, leaving 13 bases between. The CDR3 DNA follows: TGTGCCAGTAGTGGGCCCCCAGCGAAGCAGTACTTC. Translated, it gives CASSGPPAKQYF. Full variable domain (rest looked up from reference TRBV19 and TRBJ2-7): DGGITQSPKYLFRKEGQNVTLSCEQNLNHDAMYWYRQDPGQGLRLIYYSQIVNDFQKGDIAEGYSVSREKKESFPLTVTSAQKNPTAFYLCASSGPPAKQYFGPGTRLTVT.

The genes are TRBV27 and TRBJ1-2; possibly TRBD1 for D (6 bases). The CDR3 is 13 residues long. Trimming shortened V by 6 bases and J by 7 bases, and 15 bases separated the two germline ends. Per the germline V gene, CDR1 is MNHEY and CDR2 is SMNVEV (reference sequence). The DNA for the CDR3 is TGTGCCAGCAGACTCCAGGGGAAGAGTGGCTACACCTTC. Its translation is CASRLQGKSGYTF.

This chain links TRBV11-3 with TRBJ2-7, with D possibly TRBD1 on 5 matching bases. From germline, CDR1 is SGHNT and CDR2 YENEEA. The CDR3 contains 14 residues. V was cut by 1 base and J by 5 bases, with 12 bases left in between. CDR3 nucleotides: TGTGCCAGCAGCTTAGGCCAGGGAATCAACGAGCAGTACTTC. Translated: CASSLGQGINEQYF.

This clone was seen a few times. The chain uses TRBV2 and TRBJ2-7; no reliable D call. The CDR3 runs 12 residues. V lost 3 bases to trimming and J lost 4 bases, with 7 bases between them. Germline CDR1 is SNHLY and CDR2 is FYNNEI. CDR3 loop: CASSDRLYEQYF. CDR3 DNA sequence: TGTGCCAGCAGTGACAGGTTATACGAGCAGTACTTC.

The chain recombines TRBV27 with TRBJ2-1; 8 bases are a match to TRBD2. The V gene end was trimmed by 7 bases and the J gene end by 2 bases; junction bases not matched to a gene: 7. The germline V gene has CDR1 MNHEY and CDR2 SMNVEV (reference sequence). The CDR3 has 15 residues. The CDR3 region has the DNA TGTGCCAGCAACGAGGAGCGGGGGCCCTACAATGAGCAGTTCTTC. Translation: CASNEERGPYNEQFF.